This T cell receptor (beta chain) came from a study of CD8 T cells in ankylosing spondylitis. Study outcomes and limitations: Eight highly homologous variants formed a TCR beta motif that appeared characteristic of ankylosing spondylitis blood.

This clonotype came up many times. What it binds is not known. MiXCR, applied by TCRdb to the 5' RACE reads, yields one record per CDR3 protein. In the table there are about 540,000 distinct CDR3 sequences, approximately 12% of which are singletons. Germline CDR1 reads MNHNY; CDR2 reads SVGAGI (reference sequence). J gave up 4 bases and V 7 bases, and 26 bases lay outside the gene matches. The CDR3 is made up of 22 amino acids. The rearrangement links TRBV6-6 to TRBJ2-2; TRBD1 agrees at 11 bases. This TCR came from a male donor with ankylosing spondylitis. The sample was blood, either unsorted or a sorted T cell fraction (not recorded which). DNA of the CDR3: TGTGCCAGCACCCGCCTCCTGGGACAGGGGGTTTCGTCCCTCTCGGGCACCGGGGAGCTGTTTTTT. Translating gives CASTRLLGQGVSSLSGTGELFF.